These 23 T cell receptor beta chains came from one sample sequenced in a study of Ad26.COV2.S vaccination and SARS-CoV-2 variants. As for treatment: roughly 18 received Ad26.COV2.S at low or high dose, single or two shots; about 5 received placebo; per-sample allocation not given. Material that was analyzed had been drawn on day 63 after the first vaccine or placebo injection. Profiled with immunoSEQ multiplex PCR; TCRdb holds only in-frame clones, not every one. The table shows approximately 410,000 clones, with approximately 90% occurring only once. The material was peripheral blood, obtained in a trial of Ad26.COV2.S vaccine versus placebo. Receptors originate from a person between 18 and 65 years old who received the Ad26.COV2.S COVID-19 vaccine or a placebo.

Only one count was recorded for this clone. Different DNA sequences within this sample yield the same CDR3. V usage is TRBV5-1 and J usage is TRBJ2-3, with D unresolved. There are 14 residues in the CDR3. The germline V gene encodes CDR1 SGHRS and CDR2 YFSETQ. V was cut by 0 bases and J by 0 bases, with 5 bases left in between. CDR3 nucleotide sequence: TGCGCCAGCAGCTTGGGACTTAGCACAGATACGCAGTATTTT. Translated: CASSLGLSTDTQYF.

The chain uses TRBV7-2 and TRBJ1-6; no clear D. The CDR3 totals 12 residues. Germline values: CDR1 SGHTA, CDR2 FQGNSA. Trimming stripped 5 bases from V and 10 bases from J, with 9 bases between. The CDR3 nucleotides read TGTGCCAGCAGCGGGAACCAATCACCCCTCCACTTT. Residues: CASSGNQSPLHF.

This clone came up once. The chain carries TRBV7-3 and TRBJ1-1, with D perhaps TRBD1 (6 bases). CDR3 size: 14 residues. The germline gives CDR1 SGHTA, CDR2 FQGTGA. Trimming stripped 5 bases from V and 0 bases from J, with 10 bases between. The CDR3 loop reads CASSLGGLNTEAFF. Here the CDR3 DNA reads TGTGCCAGCAGCCTAGGGGGATTGAACACTGAAGCTTTCTTT.

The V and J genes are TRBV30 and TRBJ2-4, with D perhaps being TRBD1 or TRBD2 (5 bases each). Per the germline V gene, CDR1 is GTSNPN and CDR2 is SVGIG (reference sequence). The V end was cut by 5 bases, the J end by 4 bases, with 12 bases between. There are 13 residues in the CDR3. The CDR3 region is CAWGRGPKNIQYF. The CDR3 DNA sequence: TGTGCCTGGGGCCGGGGACCTAAAAACATTCAGTACTTC.

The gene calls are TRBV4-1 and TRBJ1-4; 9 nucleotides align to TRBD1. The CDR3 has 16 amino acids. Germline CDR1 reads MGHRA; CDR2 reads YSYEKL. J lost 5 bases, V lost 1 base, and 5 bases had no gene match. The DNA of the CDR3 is TGCGCCAGCAGCCAAGGGGCCGGACAGGGGAATGAAAAACTGTTTTTT. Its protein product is CASSQGAGQGNEKLFF.

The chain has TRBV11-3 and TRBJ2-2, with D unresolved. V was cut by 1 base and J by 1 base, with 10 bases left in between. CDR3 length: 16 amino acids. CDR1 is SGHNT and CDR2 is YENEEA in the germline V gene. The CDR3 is CASSLGRVMNTGELFF. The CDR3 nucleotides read TGTGCCAGCAGCTTAGGTCGGGTAATGAACACCGGGGAGCTGTTTTTT.

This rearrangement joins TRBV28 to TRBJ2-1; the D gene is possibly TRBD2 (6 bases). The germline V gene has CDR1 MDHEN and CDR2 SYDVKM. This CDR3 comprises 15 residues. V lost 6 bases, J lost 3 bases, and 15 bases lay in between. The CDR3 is CASSPGTVYYNEQFF. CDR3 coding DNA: TGTGCCAGCAGCCCTGGGACTGTCTACTACAATGAGCAGTTCTTC.

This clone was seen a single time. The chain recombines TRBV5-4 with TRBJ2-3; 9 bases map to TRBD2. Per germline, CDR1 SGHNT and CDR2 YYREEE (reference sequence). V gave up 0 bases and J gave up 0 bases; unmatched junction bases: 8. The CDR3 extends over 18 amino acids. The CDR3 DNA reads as TGTGCCAGCAGCTTGGTGACCGGACTAGCGAGAAGCACAGATACGCAGTATTTT. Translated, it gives CASSLVTGLARSTDTQYF.

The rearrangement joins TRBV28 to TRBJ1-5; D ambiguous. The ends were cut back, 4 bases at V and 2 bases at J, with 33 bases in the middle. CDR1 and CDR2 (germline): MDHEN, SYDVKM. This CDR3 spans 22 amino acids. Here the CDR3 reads CASSSARLAGPLRHSGNQPQHF. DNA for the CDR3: TGTGCCAGCAGTTCCGCTAGGCTAGCGGGCCCTTTACGCCATAGCGGCAATCAGCCCCAGCATTTT.

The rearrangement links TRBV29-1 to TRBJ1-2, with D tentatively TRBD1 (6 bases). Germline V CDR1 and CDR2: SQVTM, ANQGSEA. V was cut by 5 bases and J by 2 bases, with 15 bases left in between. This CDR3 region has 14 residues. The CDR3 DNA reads TGCAGCGTTACGGCCCAGGACAGCAACTATGGCTACACCTTC. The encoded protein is CSVTAQDSNYGYTF.

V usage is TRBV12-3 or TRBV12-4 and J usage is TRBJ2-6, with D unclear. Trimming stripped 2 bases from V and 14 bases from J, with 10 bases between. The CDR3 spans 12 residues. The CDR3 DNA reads TGTGCCAGCAGTTTATTTAAGAAGCTCCTGACTTTC. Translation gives CASSLFKKLLTF.

Here the CDR3 DNA reads TGTGCCAGCAGCAGCCCTACCGGGACAGGGGGCCCCTGGGGAAGCAATGAGCAGTTCTTC. Encoded protein: CASSSPTGTGGPWGSNEQFF. J is TRBJ2-1 and V is TRBV5-5; 12 nucleotides match TRBD1. This CDR3 contains 20 residues. Losses at the gene ends were 4 bases for V and 6 bases for J; bases not matched to a gene: 20. Germline V lookup: CDR1 SGHKS, CDR2 YYEKEE (reference sequence).

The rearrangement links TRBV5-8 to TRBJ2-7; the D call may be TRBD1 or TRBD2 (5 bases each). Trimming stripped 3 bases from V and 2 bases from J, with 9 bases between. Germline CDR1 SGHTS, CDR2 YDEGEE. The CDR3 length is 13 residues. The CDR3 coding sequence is TGTGCCAGCAGCTGGGGACGGACCTACGAGCAGTACTTC. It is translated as CASSWGRTYEQYF.

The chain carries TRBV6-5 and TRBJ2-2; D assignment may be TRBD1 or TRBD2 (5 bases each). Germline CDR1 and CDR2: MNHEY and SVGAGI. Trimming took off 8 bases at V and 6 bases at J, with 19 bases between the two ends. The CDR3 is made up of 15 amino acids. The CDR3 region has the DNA TGTGCCAGCTGGGCGATTCCAGGGAGTCCCGGGGAGCTGTTTTTT. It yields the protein CASWAIPGSPGELFF.

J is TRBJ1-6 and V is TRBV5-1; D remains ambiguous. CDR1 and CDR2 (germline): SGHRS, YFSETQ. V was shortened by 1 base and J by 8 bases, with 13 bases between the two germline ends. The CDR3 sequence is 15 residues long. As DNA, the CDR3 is TGCGCCAGCAGCTTGACTCGGGCGTCGGATTCACCCCTCCACTTT. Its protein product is CASSLTRASDSPLHF.

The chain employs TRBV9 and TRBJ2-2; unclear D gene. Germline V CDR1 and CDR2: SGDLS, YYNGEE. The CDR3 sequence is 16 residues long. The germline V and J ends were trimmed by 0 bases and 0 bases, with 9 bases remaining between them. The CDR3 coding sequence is TGTGCCAGCAGCGTAGGAGGAACAGCGAACACCGGGGAGCTGTTTTTT. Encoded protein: CASSVGGTANTGELFF.

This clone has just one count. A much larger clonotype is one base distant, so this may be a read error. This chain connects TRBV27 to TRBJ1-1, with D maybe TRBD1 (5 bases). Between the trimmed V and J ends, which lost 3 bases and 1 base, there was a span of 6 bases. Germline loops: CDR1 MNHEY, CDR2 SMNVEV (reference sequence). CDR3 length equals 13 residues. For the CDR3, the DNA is TGTGCCAGCAGTTTGACAGAGAACACTGAAGCTTTCTTT. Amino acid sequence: CASSLTENTEAFF.

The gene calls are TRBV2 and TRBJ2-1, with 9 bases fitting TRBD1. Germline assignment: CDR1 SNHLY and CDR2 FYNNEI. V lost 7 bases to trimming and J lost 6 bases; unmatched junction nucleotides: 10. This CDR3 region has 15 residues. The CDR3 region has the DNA TGTGCCAGCAACCCGGGACAGGGTGTCCTCAATGAGCAGTTCTTC. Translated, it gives CASNPGQGVLNEQFF.

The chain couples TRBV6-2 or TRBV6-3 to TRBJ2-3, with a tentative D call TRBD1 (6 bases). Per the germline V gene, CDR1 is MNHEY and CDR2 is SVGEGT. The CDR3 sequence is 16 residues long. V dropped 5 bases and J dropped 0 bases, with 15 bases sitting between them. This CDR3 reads CASSRRTAPSTDTQYF. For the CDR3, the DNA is TGTGCCAGCAGTCGACGGACAGCCCCTAGCACAGATACGCAGTATTTT.

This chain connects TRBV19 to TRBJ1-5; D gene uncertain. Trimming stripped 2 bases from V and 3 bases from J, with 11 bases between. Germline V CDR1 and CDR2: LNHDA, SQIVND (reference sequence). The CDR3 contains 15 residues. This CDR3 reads CASSIFGGHNQPQHF. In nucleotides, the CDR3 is TGTGCCAGTAGTATATTTGGTGGCCACAATCAGCCCCAGCATTTT.

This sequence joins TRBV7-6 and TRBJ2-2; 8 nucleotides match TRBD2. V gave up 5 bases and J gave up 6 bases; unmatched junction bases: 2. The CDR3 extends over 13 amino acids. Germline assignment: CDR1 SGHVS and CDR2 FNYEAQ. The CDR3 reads CASSPGGAGELFF. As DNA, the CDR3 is TGTGCCAGCAGCCCGGGGGGGGCCGGGGAGCTGTTTTTT. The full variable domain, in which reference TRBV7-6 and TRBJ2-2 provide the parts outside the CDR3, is GAGVSQSPRYKVTKRGQDVALRCDPISGHVSLYWYRQALGQGPEFLTYFNYEAQQDKSGLPNDRFSAERPEGSISTLTIQRTEQRDSAMYRCASSPGGAGELFFGEGSRLTVL.

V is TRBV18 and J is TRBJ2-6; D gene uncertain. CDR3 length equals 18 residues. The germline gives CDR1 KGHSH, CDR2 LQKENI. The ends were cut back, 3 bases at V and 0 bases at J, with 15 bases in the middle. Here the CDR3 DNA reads TGTGCCAGCTCACCGTTTCGGTACGACATCTCTGGGGCCAACGTCCTGACTTTC. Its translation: CASSPFRYDISGANVLTF.

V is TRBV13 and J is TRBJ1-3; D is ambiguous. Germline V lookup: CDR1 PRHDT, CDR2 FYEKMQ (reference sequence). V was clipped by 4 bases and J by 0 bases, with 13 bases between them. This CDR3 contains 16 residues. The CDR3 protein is CASSSRTESSGNTIYF. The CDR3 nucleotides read TGTGCCAGCAGCTCGCGGACGGAAAGCTCTGGAAACACCATATATTTT.